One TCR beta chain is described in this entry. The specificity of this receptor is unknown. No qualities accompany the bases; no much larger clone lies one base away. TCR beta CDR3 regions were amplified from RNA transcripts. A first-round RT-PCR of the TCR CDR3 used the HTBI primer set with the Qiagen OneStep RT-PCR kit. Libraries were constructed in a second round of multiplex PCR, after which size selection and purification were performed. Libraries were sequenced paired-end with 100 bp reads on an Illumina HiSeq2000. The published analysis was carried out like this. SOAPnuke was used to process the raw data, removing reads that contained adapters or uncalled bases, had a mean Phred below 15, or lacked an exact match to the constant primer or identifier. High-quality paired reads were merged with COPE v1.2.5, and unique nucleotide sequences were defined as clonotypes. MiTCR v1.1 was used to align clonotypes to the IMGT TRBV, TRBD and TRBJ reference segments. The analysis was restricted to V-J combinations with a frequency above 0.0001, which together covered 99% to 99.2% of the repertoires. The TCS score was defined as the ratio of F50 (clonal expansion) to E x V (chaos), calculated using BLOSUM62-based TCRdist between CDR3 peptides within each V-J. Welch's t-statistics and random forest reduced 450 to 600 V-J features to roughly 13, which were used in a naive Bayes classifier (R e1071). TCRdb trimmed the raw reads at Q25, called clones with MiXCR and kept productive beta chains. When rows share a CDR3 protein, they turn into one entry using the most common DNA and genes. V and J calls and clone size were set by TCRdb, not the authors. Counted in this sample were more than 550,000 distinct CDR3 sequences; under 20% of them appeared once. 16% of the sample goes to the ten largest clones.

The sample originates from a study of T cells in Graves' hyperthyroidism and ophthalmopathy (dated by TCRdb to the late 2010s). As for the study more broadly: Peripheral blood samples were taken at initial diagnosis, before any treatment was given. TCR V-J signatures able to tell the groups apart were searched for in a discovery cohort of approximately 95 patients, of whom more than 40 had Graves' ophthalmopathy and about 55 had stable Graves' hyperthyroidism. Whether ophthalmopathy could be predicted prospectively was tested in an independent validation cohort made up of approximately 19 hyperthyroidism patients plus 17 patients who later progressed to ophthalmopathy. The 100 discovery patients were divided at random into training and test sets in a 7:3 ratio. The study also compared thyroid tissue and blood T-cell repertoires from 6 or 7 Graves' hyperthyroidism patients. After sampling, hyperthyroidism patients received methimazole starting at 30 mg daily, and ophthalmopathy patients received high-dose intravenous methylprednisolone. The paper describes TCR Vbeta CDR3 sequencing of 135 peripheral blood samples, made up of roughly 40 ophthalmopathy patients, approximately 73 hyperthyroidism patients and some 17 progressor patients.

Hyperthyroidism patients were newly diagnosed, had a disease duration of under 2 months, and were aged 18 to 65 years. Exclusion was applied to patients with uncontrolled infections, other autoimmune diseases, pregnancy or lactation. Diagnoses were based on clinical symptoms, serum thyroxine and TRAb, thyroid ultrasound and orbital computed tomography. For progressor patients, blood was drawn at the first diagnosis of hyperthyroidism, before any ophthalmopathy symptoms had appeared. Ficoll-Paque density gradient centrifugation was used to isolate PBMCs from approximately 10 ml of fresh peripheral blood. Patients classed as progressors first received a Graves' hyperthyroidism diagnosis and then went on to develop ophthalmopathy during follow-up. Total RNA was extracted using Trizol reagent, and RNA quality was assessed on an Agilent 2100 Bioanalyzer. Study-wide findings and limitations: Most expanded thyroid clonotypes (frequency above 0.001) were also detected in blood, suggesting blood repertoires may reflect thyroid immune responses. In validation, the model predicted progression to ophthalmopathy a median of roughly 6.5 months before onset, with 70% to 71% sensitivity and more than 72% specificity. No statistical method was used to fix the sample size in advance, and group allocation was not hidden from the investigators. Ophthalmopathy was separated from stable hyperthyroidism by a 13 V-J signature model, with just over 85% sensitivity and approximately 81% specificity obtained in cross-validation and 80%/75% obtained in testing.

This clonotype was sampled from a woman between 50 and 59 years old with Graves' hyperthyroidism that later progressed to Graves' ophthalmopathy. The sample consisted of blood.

The CDR3 in this case is CASRPPWFRNTGELFF. The nucleotide sequence reads as follows: TGTGCCAGCAGACCCCCGTGGTTTAGGAACACCGGGGAGCTGTTTTTT. The chain employs TRBV7-8 and TRBJ2-2; the D gene cannot be named for sure. The CDR3, cysteine through phenylalanine, is 16 amino acids long. Here the CDR3 DNA is all that survives: 48 bases in frame from base 1. Relative to germline, V is 6 bases shorter and J is 1 base shorter, with 15 bases between their ends. CDR1 and CDR2 were assigned from the germline V gene as SGHVS and FQNEAQ. The full variable domain, completed from the reference TRBV7-8 and TRBJ2-2 proteins outside the CDR3, reads GAGVSQSPRYKVAKRGQDVALRCDPISGHVSLFWYQQALGQGPEFLTYFQNEAQLDKSGLPSDRFFAERPEGSVSTLKIQRTQQEDSAVYLCASRPPWFRNTGELFFGEGSRLTVL.